The next 7 T cell receptor beta chains were all read from a single sample in a study of response to subunit inactivated influenza vaccine. TCRdb processed the RT-PCR reads anew with MiXCR; each CDR3 protein has one entry. The sample lists approximately 490,000 distinct CDR3 sequences, approximately 7.2% occurring once. This specimen was PBMCs from blood, taken less than 30 months after vaccination. Source of these receptors: a man aged 45 to 70 who received an inactivated influenza vaccine.

The rearrangement uses TRBV7-9 and TRBJ1-1; weak D call: TRBD1 (6 bases). From germline, CDR1 is SEHNR and CDR2 FQNEAQ (reference sequence). There are 15 residues in the CDR3. V lost 6 bases to trimming and J lost 1 base, with 15 bases between them. The CDR3 nucleotides read TGTGCCAGCAGACAATTTACAGGGTCGAACACTGAAGCTTTCTTT. Translating it yields CASRQFTGSNTEAFF.

This clonotype was found a few times. One end of the junction does not line up with germline, which may come from a read error. The chain is built from TRBV3-1 and TRBJ2-7; no clear D gene. The CDR3 consists of 14 residues. Germline loops: CDR1 LGHDT, CDR2 YNNKEL (reference sequence). The CDR3 coding sequence is TGTGCCAGCAGCCAACTGAAGGGATCCTCCGAGCAGTACTTC. It yields the protein CASSQLKGSSEQYF.

On this clonotype: A read error is possible here, since a much larger clone lies one base away. The chain recombines TRBV20-1 with TRBJ2-3, with 7 bases identical to TRBD1. Germline CDR1 DFQATT, CDR2 SNEGSKA (reference sequence). The CDR3 is 14 residues long. V shed 6 bases, J shed 0 bases, and the junction held 6 bases outside the gene matches. The CDR3 reads CSAVRTGSTDTQYF. CDR3 in DNA: TGCAGTGCCGTACGGACAGGTAGCACAGATACGCAGTATTTT.

As DNA, the CDR3 is TGTGCCAGCAGCTTGGACGTCTACCCCGGGGAGACCCAGTACTTC. It yields the protein CASSLDVYPGETQYF. This rearrangement joins TRBV5-6 to TRBJ2-5; D ambiguous. V gave up 0 bases and J gave up 5 bases, with 14 bases separating them. From germline, CDR1 is SGHDT and CDR2 YYEEEE. The CDR3 sequence is 15 residues long. The variable domain in full, completed from reference TRBV5-6 and TRBJ2-5, reads DAGVTQSPTHLIKTRGQQVTLRCSPKSGHDTVSWYQQALGQGPQFIFQYYEEEERQRGNFPDRFSGHQFPNYSSELNVNALLLGDSALYLCASSLDVYPGETQYFGPGTRLLVL.

This clonotype was seen ten or more times. The rearrangement joins TRBV12-3 or TRBV12-4 to TRBJ2-3; D remains ambiguous. V was cut by 7 bases and J by 6 bases, with 11 bases left in between. This CDR3 is 12 amino acids long. The CDR3 region is CASNRVSDTQYF. The CDR3 bases are TGTGCCAGCAACAGAGTGTCGGATACGCAGTATTTT.

The chain combines TRBV20-1 with TRBJ2-3; D is possibly TRBD1 (5 bases). V lost 1 base to trimming and J lost 1 base, with 6 bases between them. This CDR3 is 13 amino acids long. From germline, CDR1 is DFQATT and CDR2 SNEGSKA (reference sequence). The CDR3 nucleotides read TGCAGTGCTAGAGGCAGGGGCACAGATACGCAGTATTTT. Its protein is CSARGRGTDTQYF.

The genes are TRBV19 and TRBJ1-1, with 8 positions matching TRBD1. With V trimmed by 3 bases and J by 5 bases, 11 bases remained unmatched. This CDR3 comprises 16 residues. The germline V gene has CDR1 LNHDA and CDR2 SQIVND (reference sequence). CDR3 sequence: CASSIFPVDRGTEAFF. The CDR3, as DNA: TGTGCCAGTAGTATCTTCCCCGTCGACAGGGGTACTGAAGCTTTCTTT.